Presented here are 23 T cell receptor beta chains from one specimen sequenced in a study of cytomegalovirus exposure and HLA in healthy donors. Both 60 Vbeta primers and 13 Jbeta primers went into the PCR. The protocol was immunoSEQ multiplex PCR, while the TCRdb copy is restricted to in-frame clones and leaves out a portion. Of more than 200,000 clones listed, under 90% were seen once; the top ten hold around 1.4%. Sequencing was performed on PBMCs. The receptors were gathered from a human donor in good health.

The V and J genes are TRBV5-1 and TRBJ2-7, with 11 positions matching TRBD2. The germline CDR1 and CDR2 sequences are SGHRS and YFSETQ. J was trimmed by 5 bases and V by 1 base; bases with no gene match: 14. The CDR3 is made up of 18 amino acids. The CDR3 nucleotides are TGCGCCAGCAGCTTGAAACTAGCGGGAGTACTATATGTGGACGAGCAGTACTTC. Residues: CASSLKLAGVLYVDEQYF. The variable domain in full, completed from reference TRBV5-1 and TRBJ2-7, reads KAGVTQTPRYLIKTRGQQVTLSCSPISGHRSVSWYQQTPGQGLQFLFEYFSETQRNKGNFPGRFSGRQFSNSRSEMNVSTLELGDSALYLCASSLKLAGVLYVDEQYFGPGTRLTVT.

The CDR3 reads CASSRVLADTQYF. The DNA of the CDR3 is TGTGCCAGCAGTCGCGTCCTCGCAGATACGCAGTATTTT. This rearrangement joins TRBV28 to TRBJ2-3; D remains unclear. The CDR3 is 13 residues long. Germline values: CDR1 MDHEN, CDR2 SYDVKM. V was clipped by 5 bases and J by 4 bases, with 10 bases between them.

The sample holds one count of this clone. The chain is built from TRBV28 and TRBJ1-2, with TRBD1 matching over 7 bases. V lost 3 bases, J lost 4 bases, and 5 bases stayed unmatched. The CDR3 has 14 residues. Per germline, CDR1 MDHEN and CDR2 SYDVKM. The CDR3 loop reads CASSLTGSGYGYTF. The CDR3, as DNA: TGTGCCAGCAGTTTGACAGGGAGCGGCTATGGCTACACCTTC.

This clone has just a few counts. The chain employs TRBV18 and TRBJ1-1; D remains unclear. This CDR3 is built from 13 residues. Looked up from germline, CDR1 is KGHSH and CDR2 is LQKENI. Deletions cut 5 bases from V and 1 base from J, with 8 bases between. CDR3 nucleotides: TGTGCCAGCTCAGCCCACAGGAACACTGAAGCTTTCTTT. This codes for CASSAHRNTEAFF. The variable domain in full, completed from reference TRBV18 and TRBJ1-1, reads NAGVMQNPRHLVRRRGQEARLRCSPMKGHSHVYWYRQLPEEGLKFMVYLQKENIIDESGMPKERFSAEFPKEGPSILRIQQVVRGDSAAYFCASSAHRNTEAFFGQGTRLTVV.

The chain has TRBV7-3 and TRBJ2-7; the D is unclear. The V gene lost 3 bases and the J gene lost 2 bases, with 14 bases spanning the gap. The CDR3 consists of 15 residues. Germline CDR1 SGHTA, CDR2 FQGTGA. The DNA of the CDR3 is TGTGCCAGCAGCTTCGTACCGAGCGATGCCTACGAGCAGTACTTC. Residues: CASSFVPSDAYEQYF. The full variable domain, in which reference TRBV7-3 and TRBJ2-7 provide the parts outside the CDR3, is GAGVSQTPSNKVTEKGKYVELRCDPISGHTALYWYRQSLGQGPEFLIYFQGTGAADDSGLPNDRFFAVRPEGSVSTLKIQRTERGDSAVYLCASSFVPSDAYEQYFGPGTRLTVT.

The V call is TRBV7-7, the J call TRBJ2-7; 7 positions match TRBD1. Germline CDR1 SSHAT, CDR2 FNYEAQ (reference sequence). The CDR3 runs to 16 residues. The CDR3 loop reads CATTPYNRGKGYEQYF. The CDR3 DNA reads as TGTGCTACCACACCTTACAACAGGGGAAAAGGCTACGAGCAGTACTTC.

This clone was seen just once. The V gene is TRBV2, the J gene TRBJ1-5; D gene unclear. V was pared by 8 bases and J by 9 bases, with 14 bases between. Germline V gives CDR1 SNHLY, CDR2 FYNNEI. The CDR3 totals 12 residues. The CDR3 sequence is CASRLDGGPQHF. CDR3 sequence (DNA): TGTGCCAGCCGGCTTGACGGAGGGCCCCAGCATTTT.

The chain joins TRBV7-2 to TRBJ2-1; a possible D gene is TRBD2 (7 bases). Deletions cut 5 bases from V and 0 bases from J, with 14 bases between. The CDR3 extends over 16 amino acids. Germline V gene lookup returns CDR1 SGHTA and CDR2 FQGNSA. Written as DNA, the CDR3 is TGTGCCAGCAGCGCCTTGGGGGGGGCCTCCTACAATGAGCAGTTCTTC. It is translated as CASSALGGASYNEQFF.

The rearrangement uses TRBV29-1 and TRBJ2-1, with D perhaps matching TRBD2 (5 bases). With 5 bases removed from V and 7 bases from J, the gap between germline ends came to 12 bases. CDR3 length equals 12 residues. The germline V gene has CDR1 SQVTM and CDR2 ANQGSEA. The CDR3 DNA follows: TGCAGCGTTTCCTGGGGAGTAAATGAGCAGTTCTTC. Its protein product is CSVSWGVNEQFF.

The chain carries TRBV19 and TRBJ2-5, with TRBD2 as a possible D gene (5 bases). V gave up 5 bases and J gave up 4 bases, with 17 bases separating them. The CDR3 runs 15 residues. CDR1 and CDR2 (germline): LNHDA, SQIVND (reference sequence). The CDR3 sequence: CASSPLVGARETQYF. The CDR3 DNA follows: TGTGCCAGTAGTCCTCTTGTGGGAGCAAGAGAGACCCAGTACTTC.

Here the CDR3 DNA reads TGTGCCATCTCCAGAACCGGGACAGGGACCCTTACCTACGAGCAGTACTTC. It codes for CAISRTGTGTLTYEQYF. The rearrangement links TRBV10-3 to TRBJ2-7, with 9 nucleotides matching TRBD1. CDR3 length: 17 residues. V was clipped by 8 bases and J by 2 bases; unmatched bases: 16. Germline assignment: CDR1 ENHRY and CDR2 SYGVKD.

In DNA, the CDR3 is TGCGCCAGCAGCCCTTACAGGGAAAACACTGAAGCTTTCTTT. The encoded protein is CASSPYRENTEAFF. This rearrangement joins TRBV5-1 to TRBJ1-1; a weak D match, TRBD1 (6 bases). CDR1 is SGHRS, CDR2 YFSETQ, per germline. V was clipped by 4 bases and J by 2 bases, with 12 bases between them. This CDR3 spans 14 amino acids. The full variable domain, completed using reference TRBV5-1 and TRBJ1-1, is KAGVTQTPRYLIKTRGQQVTLSCSPISGHRSVSWYQQTPGQGLQFLFEYFSETQRNKGNFPGRFSGRQFSNSRSEMNVSTLELGDSALYLCASSPYRENTEAFFGQGTRLTVV.

The chain couples TRBV5-5 to TRBJ1-1; 8 bases align to TRBD1. This CDR3 contains 14 residues. With 5 bases clipped from V and 1 base from J, the junction kept 4 bases outside the gene matches. Germline V gene sequence: CDR1 SGHKS, CDR2 YYEKEE (reference sequence). The DNA of the CDR3 is TGTGCCAGCAGACTGGACAGGGCGAACACTGAAGCTTTCTTT. Protein: CASRLDRANTEAFF.

V gene TRBV28 combines with J gene TRBJ2-1, with 8 bases aligning to TRBD1. CDR3 length: 17 residues. The J segment lost 3 bases and the V segment lost 5 bases, leaving 12 bases of the junction unmatched. Germline loops: CDR1 MDHEN, CDR2 SYDVKM. Here the CDR3 DNA reads TGTGCCAGCAGTCCACCCCCCCTAGACAGGGGCTACAATGAGCAGTTCTTC. Translating it yields CASSPPPLDRGYNEQFF. The full variable domain, its missing parts supplied by reference TRBV28 and TRBJ2-1, is DVKVTQSSRYLVKRTGEKVFLECVQDMDHENMFWYRQDPGLGLRLIYFSYDVKMKEKGDIPEGYSVSREKKERFSLILESASTNQTSMYLCASSPPPLDRGYNEQFFGPGTRLTVL.

V is TRBV14 and J is TRBJ1-2; TRBD1 matches at 10 bases. This CDR3 spans 15 amino acids. CDR1 and CDR2 (germline): SGHDN, FVKESK. The V segment lost 5 bases and the J segment 5 bases; nucleotides outside the gene matches: 8. In DNA form, the CDR3 reads TGTGCCAGCAGCGCTCGGACAGGGGGTCAATATGGCTACACCTTC. Protein product: CASSARTGGQYGYTF. Full variable domain (missing parts from reference TRBV14 and TRBJ1-2): EAGVTQFPSHSVIEKGQTVTLRCDPISGHDNLYWYRRVMGKEIKFLLHFVKESKQDESGMPNNRFLAERTGGTYSTLKVQPAELEDSGVYFCASSARTGGQYGYTFGSGTRLTVV.

The chain combines TRBV4-3 with TRBJ2-3; D might be TRBD2 (6 bases). The CDR3 contains 16 residues. Germline V CDR1 and CDR2: LGHNA, YSLEER. Trimming stripped 0 bases from V and 1 base from J, with 11 bases between. CDR3 amino acids: CASSQEWRVGTDTQYF. CDR3 sequence (DNA): TGCGCCAGCAGCCAAGAGTGGAGGGTTGGCACAGATACGCAGTATTTT.

CDR3: CATRQGGSETQYF. Written as DNA, the CDR3 is TGTGCCACCCGACAGGGTGGATCAGAGACCCAGTACTTC. The rearrangement links TRBV6-5 to TRBJ2-5, with 7 nucleotides matching TRBD1. CDR1 MNHEY and CDR2 SVGAGI come from the germline V gene. The CDR3 totals 13 residues. Trimming took 10 bases from V and 4 from J; bases not matched to a gene: 9.

The V gene is TRBV6-5, the J gene TRBJ2-1, with 11 bases matching TRBD2. V shed 6 bases and J 1 base; nucleotides not matched to a gene: 2. The CDR3 loop spans 15 amino acids. CDR1 is MNHEY and CDR2 is SVGAGI in the germline V gene. The CDR3: CASRPSGRSYNEQFF. CDR3 DNA sequence: TGTGCCAGCAGACCTAGCGGGAGGTCCTACAATGAGCAGTTCTTC.

The chain has TRBV28 and TRBJ2-7; 9 positions match TRBD1. The CDR3 has 14 amino acids. Looked up from germline, CDR1 is MDHEN and CDR2 is SYDVKM. V dropped 4 bases and J dropped 1; count of bases not matched to a gene: 2. CDR3 sequence: CASSSQGASYEQYF. The CDR3 region has the DNA TGTGCCAGCAGTTCACAGGGGGCTTCCTACGAGCAGTACTTC.

The chain carries TRBV5-6 and TRBJ2-4, with TRBD1 identical over 8 bases. The CDR3 loop spans 15 amino acids. V was clipped by 4 bases and J by 6 bases; unmatched bases: 9. Germline CDR1 and CDR2: SGHDT and YYEEEE. The CDR3 bases are TGTGCCAGCAGCGGCAGACGAGACAGGGGAAACATTCAGTACTTC. Its protein product is CASSGRRDRGNIQYF.

This chain uses TRBV18 with TRBJ2-6, with D perhaps TRBD1 (6 bases). Germline CDR1 KGHSH, CDR2 LQKENI. The V gene lost 4 bases and the J gene lost 1 base, with 8 bases spanning the gap. CDR3 length: 15 amino acids. CDR3 in DNA: TGTGCCAGCTCACTCACAGGGTCTGGGGCCAACGTCCTGACTTTC. Amino acids: CASSLTGSGANVLTF.

The chain couples TRBV10-1 to TRBJ2-1; D perhaps matches TRBD1 (7 bases). The germline V and J ends were trimmed by 6 bases and 0 bases, with 9 bases remaining between them. Germline assignment: CDR1 WNHNN and CDR2 SYGVQD (reference sequence). CDR3 length: 14 amino acids. The CDR3, as DNA: TGCGCCAGCAGCCAGGGGGGCTCCTACAATGAGCAGTTCTTC. Protein: CASSQGGSYNEQFF.

Remarks on this clone: One end of the junction varies from germline; a read error may be responsible. The chain combines TRBV7-9 with TRBJ2-7; 7 nucleotides line up with TRBD2. This CDR3 contains 14 residues. The germline V gene encodes CDR1 SEHNR and CDR2 FQNEAQ (reference sequence). CDR3 DNA: TGTTCCAGCAGCCCCCGCGGGGGTGCCTACGAGCAGTACTTC. Protein product: CSSSPRGGAYEQYF. The full variable domain, with the rest looked up from reference TRBV7-9 and TRBJ2-7, is DTGVSQNPRHKITKRGQNVTFRCDPISEHNRLYWYRQTLGQGPEFLTYFQNEAQLEKSRLLSDRFSAERPKGSFSTLEIQRTEQGDSAMYLCSSSPRGGAYEQYFGPGTRLTVT.